This TCR beta chain derives from a study of shared clonotypes between healthy human individuals. General observations from the study: Owing to a small donor count, the genetic and exposure-history diversity represented was limited. The rarefaction results pointed to incomplete sorted-subset sequencing despite large depth.

Data came from immunoSEQ multiplex PCR; TCRdb stores just in-frame clones and leaves some out. This sample has 850,000 to 1,100,000 clones, with about 72% found just once. CDR1 is SQVTM and CDR2 is ANQGSEA in the germline V gene. V gave up 6 bases and J gave up 1 base, with 16 bases separating them. This CDR3 region has 14 residues. Comment on this clone: The antigen is not known.

Participating donors were healthy, HIV-negative adults free of recent acute infections or vaccinations. CD4+ cells were split into CD45RA+ naive and CD45RA-negative memory subsets. This sequence joins TRBV29-1 and TRBJ2-7, with TRBD2 as a possible D gene (6 bases). This TCR was recovered from a man aged 18 to 29 in good health. Some clones in this sample may be carry-over from other donors' samples. Input material: memory CD4+ T cells from PBMCs. Subset indicated: CD45RA-negative fraction. CDR3 residues: CSVISGLVSYEQYF. CDR3 DNA: TGCAGCGTGATTAGCGGCCTTGTTTCCTACGAGCAGTACTTC.